This entry lists 2 T cell receptor beta chains sequenced from one sample in a study of shared clonotypes between healthy human individuals. Repertoires were generated with immunoSEQ multiplex PCR, while TCRdb's copy carries only in-frame clones and drops some. The sample consists of around 2.1 million clones, under 95% of them appearing once. The naive CD8 population came from CD45RO-negative cells selected for CCR7, without terminally differentiated effector memory CD45RA+ cells. The material sequenced was naive CD8+ T cells from PBMCs. The receptor set was obtained from a man aged 18 to 30 in good health. Some clones in this sample may be carry-over from other donors' samples.

The rearrangement joins TRBV2 to TRBJ1-4, with a tentative D call TRBD1 (6 bases). This CDR3 contains 15 residues. Trimming stripped 3 bases from V and 6 bases from J, with 14 bases between. The germline V gene has CDR1 SNHLY and CDR2 FYNNEI. Here the CDR3 DNA reads TGTGCCAGCAGTGAGTTTAGGGAGGGGGATGAAAAACTGTTTTTT. It codes for CASSEFREGDEKLFF.

The CDR3 loop reads CASSPGHLNTEAFF. The CDR3 nucleotides are TGTGCCAGCAGCCCGGGGCACCTGAACACTGAAGCTTTCTTT. This chain joins TRBV25-1 and TRBJ1-1, with D maybe TRBD1 (5 bases). Trimming cost V 6 bases and J 0 bases, with 11 bases left between them. Germline V gives CDR1 MGHDK, CDR2 SYGVNS. This CDR3 has 14 residues.